The TCR beta chain described here comes from a study of T cell responses to AZD1222 COVID-19 vaccine. The study's findings and limits: At baseline, seropositivity was found in only six or seven AZD1222 recipients. Possibly, clonal diversity was underestimated; donors were largely white British and included more females.

About this clone: Antigen specificity is unknown.

From germline, CDR1 is SGHTA and CDR2 FQGNSA. V shed 3 bases and J 3 bases; nucleotides not matched to a gene: 8. This CDR3 has 17 amino acids. The protocol was immunoSEQ multiplex PCR, while the TCRdb copy is restricted to in-frame clones and leaves out a portion. This sample yields about 130,000 clones, of which 70% to 90% are seen a single time; under 11% belongs to the top ten. Sequencing was performed on peripheral blood, taken on day 0 of AZD1222 vaccination. This chain joins TRBV7-2 and TRBJ1-2, with 12 bases identical to TRBD1. The TCR originated in an adult in good health. The CDR3 DNA reads as TGTGCCAGCAGCTTCCCGGGACAGGGGGCGAGGTACTATGGCTACACCTTC. This encodes CASSFPGQGARYYGYTF.